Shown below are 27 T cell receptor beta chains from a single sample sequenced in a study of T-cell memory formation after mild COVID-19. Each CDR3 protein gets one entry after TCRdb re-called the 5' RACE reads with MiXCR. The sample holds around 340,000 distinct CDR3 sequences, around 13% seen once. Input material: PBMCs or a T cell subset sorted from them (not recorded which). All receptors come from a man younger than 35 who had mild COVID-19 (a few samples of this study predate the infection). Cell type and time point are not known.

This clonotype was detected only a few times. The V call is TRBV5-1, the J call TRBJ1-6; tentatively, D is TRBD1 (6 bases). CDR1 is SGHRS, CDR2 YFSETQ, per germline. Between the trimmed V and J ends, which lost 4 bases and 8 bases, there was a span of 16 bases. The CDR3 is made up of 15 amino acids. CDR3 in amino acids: CASSARQESYSPLHF. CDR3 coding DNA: TGCGCCAGCAGCGCCCGACAGGAGTCTTATTCACCCCTCCACTTT.

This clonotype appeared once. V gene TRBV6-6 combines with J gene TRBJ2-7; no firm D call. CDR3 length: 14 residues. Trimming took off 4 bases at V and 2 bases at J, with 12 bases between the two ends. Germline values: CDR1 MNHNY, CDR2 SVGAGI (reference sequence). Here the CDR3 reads CASSSPRVAYEQYF. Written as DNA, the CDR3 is TGTGCCAGCAGTTCCCCTAGGGTAGCCTACGAGCAGTACTTC.

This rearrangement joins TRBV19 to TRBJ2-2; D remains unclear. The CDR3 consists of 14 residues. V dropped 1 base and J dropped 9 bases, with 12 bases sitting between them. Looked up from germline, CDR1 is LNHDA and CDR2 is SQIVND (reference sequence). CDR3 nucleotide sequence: TGTGCCAGTAGTATAGGACACTTGACGCGGGAGCTGTTTTTT. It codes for CASSIGHLTRELFF.

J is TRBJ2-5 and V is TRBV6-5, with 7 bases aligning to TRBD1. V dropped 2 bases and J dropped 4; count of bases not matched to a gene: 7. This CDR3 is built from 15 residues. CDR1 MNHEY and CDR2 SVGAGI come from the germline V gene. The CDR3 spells CASSYAGTVSETQYF. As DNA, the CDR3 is TGTGCCAGCAGTTACGCCGGGACAGTCTCAGAGACCCAGTACTTC.

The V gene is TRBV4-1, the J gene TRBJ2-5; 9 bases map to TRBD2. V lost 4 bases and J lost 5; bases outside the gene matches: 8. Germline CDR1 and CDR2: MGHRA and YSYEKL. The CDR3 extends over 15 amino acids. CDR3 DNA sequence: TGCGCCAGCAGCCCGGACGGGGGACTAGCCGAGACCCAGTACTTC. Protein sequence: CASSPDGGLAETQYF.

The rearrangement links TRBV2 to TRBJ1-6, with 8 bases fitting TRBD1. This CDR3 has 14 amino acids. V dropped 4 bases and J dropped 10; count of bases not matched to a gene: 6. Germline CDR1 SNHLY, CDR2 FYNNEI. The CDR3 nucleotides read TGTGCCAGCAGTGGAGACAGGGGTGCCTCACCCCTCCACTTT. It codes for CASSGDRGASPLHF.

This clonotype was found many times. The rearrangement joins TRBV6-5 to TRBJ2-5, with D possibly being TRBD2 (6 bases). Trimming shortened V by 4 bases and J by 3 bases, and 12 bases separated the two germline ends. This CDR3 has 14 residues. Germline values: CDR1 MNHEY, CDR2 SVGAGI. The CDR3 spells CASSSPPGEETQYF. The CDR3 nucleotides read TGTGCCAGCAGTTCCCCTCCGGGAGAAGAGACCCAGTACTTC.

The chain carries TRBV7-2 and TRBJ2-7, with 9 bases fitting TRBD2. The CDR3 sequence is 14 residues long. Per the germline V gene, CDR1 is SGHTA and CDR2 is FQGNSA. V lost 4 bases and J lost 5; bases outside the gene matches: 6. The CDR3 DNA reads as TGTGCCAGCAGCTCGGGACTAGCCATGGACGAGCAGTACTTC. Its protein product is CASSSGLAMDEQYF. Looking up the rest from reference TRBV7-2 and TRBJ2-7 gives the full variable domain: GAGVSQSPSNKVTEKGKDVELRCDPISGHTALYWYRQSLGQGLEFLIYFQGNSAPDKSGLPSDRFSAERTGGSVSTLTIQRTQQEDSAVYLCASSSGLAMDEQYFGPGTRLTVT.

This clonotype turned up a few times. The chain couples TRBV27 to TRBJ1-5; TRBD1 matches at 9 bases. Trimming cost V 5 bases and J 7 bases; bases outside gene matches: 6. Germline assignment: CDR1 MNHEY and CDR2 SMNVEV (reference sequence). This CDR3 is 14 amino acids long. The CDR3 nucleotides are TGTGCCAGCAGTACACAGGGGGCGAGGCAGCCCCAGCATTTT. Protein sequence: CASSTQGARQPQHF.

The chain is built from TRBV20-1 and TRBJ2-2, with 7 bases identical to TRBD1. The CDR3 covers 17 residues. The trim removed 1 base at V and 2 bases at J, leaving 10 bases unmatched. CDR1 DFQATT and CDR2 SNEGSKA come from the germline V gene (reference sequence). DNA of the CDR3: TGCAGTGCTAGAGCGCCGGACAGGACGACTAACACCGGGGAGCTGTTTTTT. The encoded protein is CSARAPDRTTNTGELFF.

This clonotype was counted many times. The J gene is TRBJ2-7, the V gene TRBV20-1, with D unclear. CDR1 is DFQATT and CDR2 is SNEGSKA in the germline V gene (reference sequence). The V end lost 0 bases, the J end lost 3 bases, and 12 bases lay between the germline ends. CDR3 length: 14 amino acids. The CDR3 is CSAREAIGRYEQYF. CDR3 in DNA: TGCAGTGCTAGAGAGGCTATAGGCCGCTACGAGCAGTACTTC.

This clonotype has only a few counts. CDR3 loop: CASGSGWSEKLFF. The CDR3 DNA sequence: TGTGCCAGCGGGTCGGGGTGGAGTGAAAAACTGTTTTTT. The rearrangement links TRBV6-6 to TRBJ1-4; the D is unclear. V dropped 8 bases and J dropped 7 bases, with 14 bases sitting between them. The CDR3 sequence is 13 residues long. In germline, CDR1 is MNHNY, CDR2 SVGAGI (reference sequence).

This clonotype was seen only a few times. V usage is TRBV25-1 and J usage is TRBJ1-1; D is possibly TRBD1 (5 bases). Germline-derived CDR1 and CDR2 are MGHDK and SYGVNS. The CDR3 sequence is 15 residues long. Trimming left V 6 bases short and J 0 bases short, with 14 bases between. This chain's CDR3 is CASSRLEGLNTEAFF. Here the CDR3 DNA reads TGTGCCAGCAGCCGCTTGGAGGGACTGAACACTGAAGCTTTCTTT.

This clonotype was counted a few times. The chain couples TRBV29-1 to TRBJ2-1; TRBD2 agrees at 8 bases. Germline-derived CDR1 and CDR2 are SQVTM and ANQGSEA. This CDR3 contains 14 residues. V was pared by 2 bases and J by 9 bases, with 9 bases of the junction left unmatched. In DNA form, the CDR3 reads TGCAGCGTTGAATCGTGGGGCCGGGGGGGTGAGCAGTTCTTC. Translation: CSVESWGRGGEQFF.

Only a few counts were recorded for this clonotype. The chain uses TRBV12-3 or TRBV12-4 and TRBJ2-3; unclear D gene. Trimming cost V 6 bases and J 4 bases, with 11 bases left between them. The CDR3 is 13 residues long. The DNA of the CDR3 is TGTGCCAGCAGCCGGGTCCCGGCAGATACGCAGTATTTT. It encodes CASSRVPADTQYF.

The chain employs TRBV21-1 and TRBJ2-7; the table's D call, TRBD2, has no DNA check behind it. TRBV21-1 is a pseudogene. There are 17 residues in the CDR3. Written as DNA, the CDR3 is TGTGCCAGCAGCAGCGGGTGGCGGGAACCGAGGACCTACGAGCAGTACTTC. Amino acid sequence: CASSSGWREPRTYEQYF.

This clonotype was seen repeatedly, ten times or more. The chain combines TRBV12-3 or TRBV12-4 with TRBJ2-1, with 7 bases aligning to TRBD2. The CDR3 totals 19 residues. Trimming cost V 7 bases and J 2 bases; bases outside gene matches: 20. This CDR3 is CASTKAGAGSAITYNEQFF. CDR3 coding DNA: TGTGCCAGCACCAAGGCGGGAGCGGGGTCCGCAATTACCTACAATGAGCAGTTCTTC.

The CDR3, as DNA: TGCGCCAGCAGCTCAGGGAGGAGCTACGAGCAGTACTTC. It yields the protein CASSSGRSYEQYF. The V call is TRBV5-1, the J call TRBJ2-7, with D possibly being TRBD2 (6 bases). Trimming removed 3 bases at V and 3 bases at J, with 10 bases between. Per the germline V gene, CDR1 is SGHRS and CDR2 is YFSETQ. The CDR3 spans 13 residues.

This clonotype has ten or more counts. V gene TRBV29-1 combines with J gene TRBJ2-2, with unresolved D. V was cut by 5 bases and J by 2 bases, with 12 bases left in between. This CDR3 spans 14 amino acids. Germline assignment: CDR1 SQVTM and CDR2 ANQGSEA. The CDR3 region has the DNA TGCAGCGTTTGGCTAGACACAAACACCGGGGAGCTGTTTTTT. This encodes CSVWLDTNTGELFF.

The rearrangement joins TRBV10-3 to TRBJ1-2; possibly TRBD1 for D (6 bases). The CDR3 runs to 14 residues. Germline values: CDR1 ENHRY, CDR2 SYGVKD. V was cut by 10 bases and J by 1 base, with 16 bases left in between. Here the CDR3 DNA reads TGTGCCACCTTGAGTATGGACAGTAACTATGGCTACACCTTC. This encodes CATLSMDSNYGYTF.

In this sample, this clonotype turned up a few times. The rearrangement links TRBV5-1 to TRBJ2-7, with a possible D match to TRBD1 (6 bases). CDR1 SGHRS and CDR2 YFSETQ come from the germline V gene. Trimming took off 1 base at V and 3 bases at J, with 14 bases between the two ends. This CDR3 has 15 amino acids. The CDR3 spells CASSLFPGVDYEQYF. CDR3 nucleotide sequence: TGCGCCAGCAGCTTGTTTCCAGGGGTCGACTACGAGCAGTACTTC.

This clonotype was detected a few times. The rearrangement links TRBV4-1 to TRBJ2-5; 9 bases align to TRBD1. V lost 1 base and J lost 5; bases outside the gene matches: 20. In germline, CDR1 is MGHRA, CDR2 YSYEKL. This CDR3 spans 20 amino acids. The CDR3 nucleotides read TGCGCCAGCAGCCAAGCCCGACGGGGGACAGGGAAGTCGTATGCTGAGACCCAGTACTTC. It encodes CASSQARRGTGKSYAETQYF.

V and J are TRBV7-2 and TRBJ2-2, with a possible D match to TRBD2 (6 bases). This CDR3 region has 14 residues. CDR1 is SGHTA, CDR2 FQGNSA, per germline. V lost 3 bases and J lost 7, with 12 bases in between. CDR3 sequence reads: CASSFPGDGGELFF. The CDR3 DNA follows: TGTGCCAGCAGCTTCCCGGGGGACGGCGGGGAGCTGTTTTTT.

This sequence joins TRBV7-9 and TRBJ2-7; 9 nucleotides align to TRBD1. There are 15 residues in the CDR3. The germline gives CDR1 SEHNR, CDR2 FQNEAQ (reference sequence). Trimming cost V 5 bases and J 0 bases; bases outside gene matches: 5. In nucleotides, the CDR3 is TGTGCCAGCAGCCTCCGGGACAGGGTCTCCTACGAGCAGTACTTC. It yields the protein CASSLRDRVSYEQYF. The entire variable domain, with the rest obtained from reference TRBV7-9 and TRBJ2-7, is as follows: DTGVSQNPRHKITKRGQNVTFRCDPISEHNRLYWYRQTLGQGPEFLTYFQNEAQLEKSRLLSDRFSAERPKGSFSTLEIQRTEQGDSAMYLCASSLRDRVSYEQYFGPGTRLTVT.

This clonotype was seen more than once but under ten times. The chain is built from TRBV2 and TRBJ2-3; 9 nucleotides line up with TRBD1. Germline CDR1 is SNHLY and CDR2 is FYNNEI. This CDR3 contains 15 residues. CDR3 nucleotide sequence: TGTGCGGCAGGACAGGGGCTTCCATCCACAGATACGCAGTATTTT. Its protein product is CAAGQGLPSTDTQYF.

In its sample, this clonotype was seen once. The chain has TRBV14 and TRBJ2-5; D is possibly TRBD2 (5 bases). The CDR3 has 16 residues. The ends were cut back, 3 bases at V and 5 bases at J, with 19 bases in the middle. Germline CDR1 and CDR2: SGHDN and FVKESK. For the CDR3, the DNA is TGTGCCAGCAGCCAGCCCGGGATCGCCACCGGGGAGACCCAGTACTTC. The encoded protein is CASSQPGIATGETQYF.

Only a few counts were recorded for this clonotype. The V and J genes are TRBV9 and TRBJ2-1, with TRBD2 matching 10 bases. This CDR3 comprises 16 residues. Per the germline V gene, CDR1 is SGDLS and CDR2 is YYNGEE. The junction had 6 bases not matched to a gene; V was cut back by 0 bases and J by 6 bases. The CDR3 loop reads CASSVAALAGVNEQFF. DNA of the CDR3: TGTGCCAGCAGCGTAGCAGCCCTAGCGGGAGTCAATGAGCAGTTCTTC.